Following are 17 T cell receptor beta chains from one sample sequenced in a study of human T cells and chemical hapten exposure. TCRdb re-analysed the RACE reads in MiXCR, keeping a single row per CDR3 protein. The sample yields approximately 90,000 distinct CDR3 sequences, less than 35% seen once. The time point: patch test 3, about 24 weeks after DPC sensitization. The treatment is: therapeutic diphenylcyclopropenone sensitization with weekly scalp DPC. This material consisted of whole blood, taken in connection with sensitization to the hapten diphenylcyclopropenone (DPC). Every receptor here comes from a man between 40 and 49 years old with alopecia areata. Some clones in this sample may be carry-over from other donors' samples.

This clonotype has just a few counts. This chain links TRBV15 with TRBJ2-1; unclear D gene. V was cut by 3 bases and J by 3 bases, with 6 bases left in between. This CDR3 has 13 residues. Per the germline V gene, CDR1 is LNHNV and CDR2 is YYDKDF (reference sequence). CDR3 residues: CATSRRNYNEQFF. The CDR3 DNA is TGTGCCACCAGCAGGCGCAACTACAATGAGCAGTTCTTC. Combining the CDR3 with reference TRBV15 and TRBJ2-1 gives the whole variable domain DAMVIQNPRYQVTQFGKPVTLSCSQTLNHNVMYWYQQKSSQAPKLLFHYYDKDFNNEADTPDNFQSRRPNTSFCFLDIRSPGLGDTAMYLCATSRRNYNEQFFGPGTRLTVL.

The chain combines TRBV20-1 with TRBJ1-1; TRBD1 agrees at 9 bases. The junction had 1 base not matched to a gene; V was cut back by 1 base and J by 1 base. The CDR3 has 14 amino acids. CDR1 is DFQATT, CDR2 SNEGSKA, per germline (reference sequence). The CDR3 DNA follows: TGCAGTGCTAGAGGGGACAGGGAGAACACTGAAGCTTTCTTT. Translated, it gives CSARGDRENTEAFF.

The chain has TRBV7-2 and TRBJ2-7, with a possible D match to TRBD1 (5 bases). Germline V gene lookup returns CDR1 SGHTA and CDR2 FQGNSA. V was shortened by 5 bases and J by 5 bases, with 19 bases between the two germline ends. This CDR3 has 15 residues. As DNA, the CDR3 is TGTGCCAGCAGCAAAGCAGGGTCCGAATATGACGAGCAGTACTTC. This translates into CASSKAGSEYDEQYF.

This clonotype is classed as medium-sized (0.01 to 0.1%). V is TRBV20-1 and J is TRBJ2-5; D is undetermined. V was shortened by 0 bases and J by 5 bases, with 13 bases between the two germline ends. Germline V gene sequence: CDR1 DFQATT, CDR2 SNEGSKA (reference sequence). The CDR3 has 14 amino acids. The CDR3, as DNA: TGCAGTGCTAGAGATCGGGTGGCGGAGGAGACCCAGTACTTC. This codes for CSARDRVAEETQYF.

This clonotype was detected a few times. The chain joins TRBV5-1 to TRBJ2-3; the D is unclear. The CDR3 covers 13 residues. V was trimmed by 4 bases and J by 2 bases, leaving 8 bases between them. Germline loops: CDR1 SGHRS, CDR2 YFSETQ. The CDR3 DNA follows: TGCGCCAGCAGCACCAAGGCCACAGATACGCAGTATTTT. This encodes CASSTKATDTQYF.

This rearrangement joins TRBV27 to TRBJ1-1, with D possibly matching TRBD1 (6 bases). The CDR3 runs to 15 residues. Germline assignment: CDR1 MNHEY and CDR2 SMNVEV (reference sequence). V was pared by 2 bases and J by 11 bases, with 21 bases between. This CDR3 is CASSLSWTEGLGAFF. The CDR3 coding sequence is TGTGCCAGCAGTTTAAGTTGGACAGAGGGATTAGGGGCTTTCTTT.

This clonotype was observed a few times. The chain carries TRBV6-1 and TRBJ2-5; D possibly corresponds to TRBD2 (7 bases). Trimming left V 6 bases short and J 5 bases short, with 13 bases between. The CDR3 contains 13 residues. Per the germline V gene, CDR1 is MNHNS and CDR2 is SASEGT. This chain's CDR3 is CASRGGARETQYF. CDR3 coding DNA: TGTGCCAGCAGGGGGGGGGCGCGGGAGACCCAGTACTTC.

V and J are TRBV15 and TRBJ2-1; a possible D gene is TRBD2 (6 bases). Germline V gives CDR1 LNHNV, CDR2 YYDKDF (reference sequence). The CDR3 runs 15 residues. V lost 0 bases to trimming and J lost 8 bases, with 14 bases between them. This chain's CDR3 is CATSREVWGVDEQFF. CDR3 bases: TGTGCCACCAGCAGAGAGGTTTGGGGGGTGGATGAGCAGTTCTTC.

This clonotype has a single count. The chain couples TRBV18 to TRBJ2-2, with TRBD2 identical over 14 bases. CDR3 length: 18 amino acids. Per the germline V gene, CDR1 is KGHSH and CDR2 is LQKENI. The J segment lost 2 bases and the V segment lost 6 bases, leaving 8 bases of the junction unmatched. CDR3 nucleotide sequence: TGTGCCAGCTCTCCCACGGGACTAGCGGGAGTAAACACCGGGGAGCTGTTTTTT. Its translation is CASSPTGLAGVNTGELFF. Complete variable domain (other parts from reference TRBV18 and TRBJ2-2): NAGVMQNPRHLVRRRGQEARLRCSPMKGHSHVYWYRQLPEEGLKFMVYLQKENIIDESGMPKERFSAEFPKEGPSILRIQQVVRGDSAAYFCASSPTGLAGVNTGELFFGEGSRLTVL.

This clonotype showed up many times. The chain couples TRBV9 to TRBJ2-3, with no clear D. In germline, CDR1 is SGDLS, CDR2 YYNGEE. This CDR3 comprises 16 residues. The ends were cut back, 0 bases at V and 0 bases at J, with 11 bases in the middle. CDR3 amino acids: CASSVEADGSTDTQYF. As DNA, the CDR3 is TGTGCCAGCAGCGTAGAGGCTGATGGGAGCACAGATACGCAGTATTTT.

This rearrangement joins TRBV5-5 to TRBJ1-1; 9 bases are shared with TRBD1. The CDR3 is made up of 14 amino acids. The germline CDR1 and CDR2 sequences are SGHKS and YYEKEE (reference sequence). J gave up 2 bases and V 1 base, and 0 bases lay outside the gene matches. Written as DNA, the CDR3 is TGTGCCAGCAGCTTGACAGGGGGCAACACTGAAGCTTTCTTT. This translates into CASSLTGGNTEAFF. Together with reference TRBV5-5 and TRBJ1-1, the CDR3 gives the full variable domain: DAGVTQSPTHLIKTRGQQVTLRCSPISGHKSVSWYQQVLGQGPQFIFQYYEKEERGRGNFPDRFSARQFPNYSSELNVNALLLGDSALYLCASSLTGGNTEAFFGQGTRLTVV.

The chain's CDR3 is CASSERGGRGSEQYF. CDR3 DNA sequence: TGTGCCAGCAGTGAAAGGGGGGGCAGGGGATCCGAGCAGTACTTC. The chain joins TRBV2 to TRBJ2-7, with D possibly being TRBD2 (7 bases). The CDR3 is made up of 15 amino acids. CDR1 is SNHLY, CDR2 FYNNEI, per germline. Deletions cut 2 bases from V and 6 bases from J, with 17 bases between.

V gene TRBV6-2 or TRBV6-3 combines with J gene TRBJ2-7, with TRBD2 matching 8 bases. Trimming at V came to 8 bases and at J to 7 bases, leaving 16 bases not matched to a gene. The CDR3 is 15 residues long. Per germline, CDR1 MNHEY and CDR2 SVGEGT. The CDR3: CASPYGLASSSEQYF. The CDR3, as DNA: TGTGCCAGCCCCTACGGACTAGCCTCTTCCTCGGAGCAGTACTTC.

The chain joins TRBV9 to TRBJ2-3, with D perhaps TRBD1 (7 bases). The CDR3 is 19 residues long. V was shortened by 3 bases and J by 2 bases, with 25 bases between the two germline ends. Germline lookup yields CDR1 SGDLS and CDR2 YYNGEE. This chain's CDR3 is CASSAAMRQGGYSTDTQYF. The CDR3 DNA reads as TGTGCCAGCAGCGCAGCGATGAGACAGGGAGGTTATTCCACAGATACGCAGTATTTT. Together with reference TRBV9 and TRBJ2-3, the CDR3 gives the full variable domain: DSGVTQTPKHLITATGQRVTLRCSPRSGDLSVYWYQQSLDQGLQFLIQYYNGEERAKGNILERFSAQQFPDLHSELNLSSLELGDSALYFCASSAAMRQGGYSTDTQYFGPGTRLTVL.

The V and J genes are TRBV7-2 and TRBJ2-4; a possible D gene is TRBD2 (5 bases). Germline V gives CDR1 SGHTA, CDR2 FQGNSA. Trimming cost V 3 bases and J 0 bases, with 9 bases left between them. CDR3 length: 15 residues. This chain's CDR3 is CASSLREGAKNIQYF. The CDR3 DNA follows: TGTGCCAGCAGCTTGCGTGAGGGAGCCAAAAACATTCAGTACTTC. Using reference TRBV7-2 and TRBJ2-4 for the parts outside the CDR3, the full variable domain is GAGVSQSPSNKVTEKGKDVELRCDPISGHTALYWYRQSLGQGLEFLIYFQGNSAPDKSGLPSDRFSAERTGGSVSTLTIQRTQQEDSAVYLCASSLREGAKNIQYFGAGTRLSVL.

The CDR3 DNA sequence: TGTGCCAGCAGCTCCGGGACAGGTTATTCACCCCTCCACTTT. As protein: CASSSGTGYSPLHF. This chain joins TRBV7-2 and TRBJ1-6, with 8 positions matching TRBD1. Germline V gene sequence: CDR1 SGHTA, CDR2 FQGNSA. CDR3 size: 14 residues. With 4 bases clipped from V and 8 bases from J, the junction kept 4 bases outside the gene matches.

The V call is TRBV27, the J call TRBJ1-6, with 9 positions matching TRBD1. Per the germline V gene, CDR1 is MNHEY and CDR2 is SMNVEV (reference sequence). The CDR3 sequence is 17 residues long. With V trimmed by 2 bases and J by 2 bases, 4 bases remained unmatched. In DNA, the CDR3 is TGTGCCAGCAGTTTAGTACAGGGGGCGGCCTATAATTCACCCCTCCACTTT. Residues: CASSLVQGAAYNSPLHF.